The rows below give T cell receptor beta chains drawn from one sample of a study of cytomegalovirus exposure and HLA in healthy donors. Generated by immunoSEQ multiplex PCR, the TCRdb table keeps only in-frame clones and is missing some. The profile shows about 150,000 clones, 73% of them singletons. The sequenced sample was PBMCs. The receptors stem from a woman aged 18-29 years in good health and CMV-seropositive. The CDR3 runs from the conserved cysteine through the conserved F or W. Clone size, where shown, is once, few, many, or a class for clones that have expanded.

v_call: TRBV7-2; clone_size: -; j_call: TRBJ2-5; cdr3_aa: CASSLAPPGTGETQYF
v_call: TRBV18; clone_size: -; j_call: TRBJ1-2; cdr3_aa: CASSPGFGTDYGYTF
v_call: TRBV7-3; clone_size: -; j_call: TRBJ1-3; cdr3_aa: CASSPPSGQGANTIYF
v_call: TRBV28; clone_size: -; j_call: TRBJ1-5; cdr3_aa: CASIDIGVQPQHF
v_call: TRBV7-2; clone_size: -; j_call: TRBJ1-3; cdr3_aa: CASSRDRAGGNTIYF
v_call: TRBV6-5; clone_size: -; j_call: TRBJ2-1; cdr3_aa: CASSLNFQYNEQFF
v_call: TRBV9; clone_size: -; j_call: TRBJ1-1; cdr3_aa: CASSVAGQNTEAFF
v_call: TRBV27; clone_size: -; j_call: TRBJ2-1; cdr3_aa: CASSLIWTSGGNNEQFF
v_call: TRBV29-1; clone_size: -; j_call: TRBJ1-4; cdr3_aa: CSVEDRQATNEKLFF
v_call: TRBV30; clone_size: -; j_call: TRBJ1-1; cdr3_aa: CAWSPGGVTEAFF
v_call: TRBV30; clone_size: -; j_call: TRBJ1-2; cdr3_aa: CAWSVDVASGTKRTF
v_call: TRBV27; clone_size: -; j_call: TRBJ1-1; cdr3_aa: CASSSYRDGDTEAFF
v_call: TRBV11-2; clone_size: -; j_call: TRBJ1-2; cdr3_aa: CASSEYLGQGDGYTF
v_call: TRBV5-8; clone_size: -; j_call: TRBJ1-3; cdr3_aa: CASSRIQGSGNTIYF
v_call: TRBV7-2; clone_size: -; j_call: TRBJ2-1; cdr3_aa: CASSDRTGGKNEQFF
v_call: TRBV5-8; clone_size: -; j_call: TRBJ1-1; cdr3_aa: CASSFASGTVNTEAFF
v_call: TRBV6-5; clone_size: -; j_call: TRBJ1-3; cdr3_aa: CASSTDESSGNTIYF
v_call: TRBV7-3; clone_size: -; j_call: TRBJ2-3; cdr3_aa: CASSSYGTRFSTDTQYF
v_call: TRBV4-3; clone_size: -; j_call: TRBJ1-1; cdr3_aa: CASSQALGGPQNTEAFF
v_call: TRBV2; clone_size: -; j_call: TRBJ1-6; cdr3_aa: CASHREYNSPLHF
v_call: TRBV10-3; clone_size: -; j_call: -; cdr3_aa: CAIRPDDSYEQYF
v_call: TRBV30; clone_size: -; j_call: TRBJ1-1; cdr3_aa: CAWSDSMGTEAFF
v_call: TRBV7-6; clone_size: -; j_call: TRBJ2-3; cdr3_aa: CASSLAVSGGPTDTQYF
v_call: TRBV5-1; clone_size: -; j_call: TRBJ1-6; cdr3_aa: CASSPRQGTNSPLHF
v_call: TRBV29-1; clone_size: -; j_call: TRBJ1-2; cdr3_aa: CSVEMEDGYTF
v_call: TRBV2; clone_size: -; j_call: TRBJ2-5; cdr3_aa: CASIRVPTGGGETQYF
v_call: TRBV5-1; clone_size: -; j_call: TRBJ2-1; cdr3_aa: CASSLFAGAANEQFF
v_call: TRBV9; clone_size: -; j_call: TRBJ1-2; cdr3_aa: CASSAHRGDYGYTF
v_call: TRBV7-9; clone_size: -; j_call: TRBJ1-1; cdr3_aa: CSSSPDRGYAEAFF
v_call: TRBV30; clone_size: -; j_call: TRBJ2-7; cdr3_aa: CAWNGGETYEQYF
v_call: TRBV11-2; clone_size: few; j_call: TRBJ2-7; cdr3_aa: CASSRPTGNEQYF
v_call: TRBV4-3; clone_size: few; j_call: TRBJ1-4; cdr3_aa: CASSPGTATNEKLFF
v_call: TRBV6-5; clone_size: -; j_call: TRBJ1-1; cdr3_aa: CASSAGSVNTEAFF
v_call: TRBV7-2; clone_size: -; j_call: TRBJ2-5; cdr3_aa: CASSLIYGGAGDETQYF
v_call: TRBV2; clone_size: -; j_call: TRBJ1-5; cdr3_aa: CASSGVRVHF
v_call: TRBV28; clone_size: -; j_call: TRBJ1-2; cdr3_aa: CASNTQGQVLSNTF
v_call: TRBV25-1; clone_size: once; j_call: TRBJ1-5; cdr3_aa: CASSGQGWGDNQPQHF
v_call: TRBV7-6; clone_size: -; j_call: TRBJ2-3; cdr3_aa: CASSQWTSGGITDTQYF
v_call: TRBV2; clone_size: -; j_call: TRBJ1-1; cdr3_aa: CASRGWDSSAPNTEAFF
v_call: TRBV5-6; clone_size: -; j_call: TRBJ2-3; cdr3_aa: CASSYPGDTQYF
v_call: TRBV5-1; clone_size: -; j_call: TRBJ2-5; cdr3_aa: CASSLAAGGRETQYF
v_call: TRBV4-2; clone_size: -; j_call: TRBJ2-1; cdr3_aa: CASSQGRAEQFF
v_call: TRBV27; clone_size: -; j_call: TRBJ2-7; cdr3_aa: CASSSPPFARGPPYEQYF
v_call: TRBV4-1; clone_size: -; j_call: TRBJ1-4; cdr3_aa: CASSQVRQGDEKLFF
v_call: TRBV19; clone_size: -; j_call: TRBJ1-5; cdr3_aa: CASRRGANQPQHF
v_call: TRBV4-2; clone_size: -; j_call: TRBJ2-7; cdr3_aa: CASSQDITALSYEQYF
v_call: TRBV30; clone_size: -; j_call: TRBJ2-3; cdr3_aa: CAWSGELAGVTDTQYF
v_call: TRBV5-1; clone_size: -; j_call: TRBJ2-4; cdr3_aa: CASSLRVSGGAKNIQYF
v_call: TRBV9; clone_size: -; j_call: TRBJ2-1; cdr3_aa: CASSALSGGGGNEQFF
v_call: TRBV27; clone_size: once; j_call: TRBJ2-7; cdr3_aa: CASSLRDKSYEQYF
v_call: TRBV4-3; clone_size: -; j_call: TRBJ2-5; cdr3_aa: CASSRTSGQETQYF
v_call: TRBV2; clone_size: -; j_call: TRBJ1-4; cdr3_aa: CASSLQGSWANEKLFF
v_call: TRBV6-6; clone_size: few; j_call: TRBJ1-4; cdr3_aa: CASIDRGGVNEKLFF
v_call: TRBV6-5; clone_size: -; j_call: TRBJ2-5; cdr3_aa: CASYGLGHTQETQYF
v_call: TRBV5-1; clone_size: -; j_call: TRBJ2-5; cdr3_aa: CASSPGTSGGETQYF
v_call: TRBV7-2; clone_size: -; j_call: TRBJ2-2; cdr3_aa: CASSLLELMNTGELFF
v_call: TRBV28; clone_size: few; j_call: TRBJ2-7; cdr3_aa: CASSLAGTGSKEQYF
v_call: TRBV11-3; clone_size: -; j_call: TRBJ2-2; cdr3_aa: CASSSRVSGGTGELFF
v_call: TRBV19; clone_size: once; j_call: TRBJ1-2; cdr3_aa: CASSTLLGGTGDGYTF